Sequencing of this T cell receptor (beta chain) was carried out in a study of response to subunit inactivated influenza vaccine (dated 2018 in TCRdb). Notes on the research overall: To follow how T cells responded to a trivalent subunit inactivated influenza vaccine, the researchers relied on deep quantitative profiling of the T cell receptor repertoire. Study-wide conclusions, independent of this receptor: According to the authors, only a limited number of new T cells may be recruited by each seasonal influenza vaccination.

From a lookup of the germline V gene, CDR1 and CDR2 are MNHNS and SASEGT. The CDR3 goes from the cysteine to the phenylalanine over 16 residues. Of all the DNA, just the CDR3 is kept, 48 bases in frame from base 1. V trim: 2 bases; J trim: 5 bases; unmatched bases: 7. The library was built by means of RT-PCR. Sequencing was performed on an Illumina HiSeq 2500. The raw public reads went through TCRdb reprocessing: fastp at Q25, MiXCR clone calling, in-frame beta chains kept. Rows with a matching CDR3 protein are joined into one entry that keeps the most common DNA and genes. The sample contains 550,000 to 650,000 distinct CDR3 sequences, around 11% of them found a single time. The ten largest make up 10% of the sample. A few counts support this clonotype. It has no known antigen specificity. Base qualities are missing; no much larger clone stands one base away.

The receptor was isolated from a man in his fifties or sixties who received an inactivated influenza vaccine. Donor details come from another sample of the same person, matched by shared clones. Sequences were derived from PBMCs from blood, sampled on the day of vaccination. This sequence uses TRBV6-1 and TRBJ1-2, and TRBD1 matches 11 of the central bases. The nucleotide sequence is given as TGTGCCAGCAGTGAACGCCCCGGGACAGGGGGATATGGCTACACCTTC. This is translated as CASSERPGTGGYGYTF.